The entry that follows covers one T cell receptor beta chain sequence. Its antigen remains unidentified. At the DNA level, this CDR3 is encoded by other sequences in the same sample as well. The PCR ran on 60 Vbeta and 13 Jbeta primers. Measured with immunoSEQ multiplex PCR; TCRdb has only the in-frame clones, and not every one. The sample has some 160,000 clones. The CDR3 covers 14 residues. The germline gives CDR1 MNHEY, CDR2 SVGAGI. V trimming: 0 bases; J trimming: 4 bases; junction bases outside the gene matches: 0. These data originate in a study of cytomegalovirus exposure and HLA in healthy donors. Sampled while nominally healthy, donors likely had unrecorded immune exposures. General study findings and limits: When presence/absence was analysed, sequencing depth was taken to be roughly uniform across donors. Follow-up analysis later connected one missense variant in DCLRE1C with trimming of TCR beta V- and J-genes. Common viral pathogens seemed to be connected with several of the most significant clusters, according to a later analysis.

The clonotype comes from a man aged 25 to 40 in good health and CMV-seronegative. The specimen sequenced was PBMCs. The genes are TRBV6-5 and TRBJ1-2, with 9 bases aligning to TRBD1. CDR3 sequence reads: CASSYSTGGYGYTF. In DNA, the CDR3 is TGTGCCAGCAGTTACTCGACAGGGGGCTATGGCTACACCTTC.